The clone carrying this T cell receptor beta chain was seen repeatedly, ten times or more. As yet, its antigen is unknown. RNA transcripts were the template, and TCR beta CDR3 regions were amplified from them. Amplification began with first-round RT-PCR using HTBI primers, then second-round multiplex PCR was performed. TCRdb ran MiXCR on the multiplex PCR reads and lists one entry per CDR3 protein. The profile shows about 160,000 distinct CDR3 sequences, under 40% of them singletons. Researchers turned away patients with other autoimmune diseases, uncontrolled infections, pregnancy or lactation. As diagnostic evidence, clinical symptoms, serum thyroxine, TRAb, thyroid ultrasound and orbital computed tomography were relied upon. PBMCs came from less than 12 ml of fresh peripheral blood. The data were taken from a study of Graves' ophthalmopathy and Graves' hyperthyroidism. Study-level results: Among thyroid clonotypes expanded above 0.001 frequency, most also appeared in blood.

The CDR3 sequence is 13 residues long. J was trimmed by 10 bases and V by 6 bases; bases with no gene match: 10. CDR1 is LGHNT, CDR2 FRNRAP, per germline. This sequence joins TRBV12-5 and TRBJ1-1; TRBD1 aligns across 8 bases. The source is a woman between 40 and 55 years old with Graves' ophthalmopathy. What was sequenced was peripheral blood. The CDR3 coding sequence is TGTGCTAGTGGAGGCCAAGACAGGGGAATAGCTTTCTTT. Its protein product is CASGGQDRGIAFF.